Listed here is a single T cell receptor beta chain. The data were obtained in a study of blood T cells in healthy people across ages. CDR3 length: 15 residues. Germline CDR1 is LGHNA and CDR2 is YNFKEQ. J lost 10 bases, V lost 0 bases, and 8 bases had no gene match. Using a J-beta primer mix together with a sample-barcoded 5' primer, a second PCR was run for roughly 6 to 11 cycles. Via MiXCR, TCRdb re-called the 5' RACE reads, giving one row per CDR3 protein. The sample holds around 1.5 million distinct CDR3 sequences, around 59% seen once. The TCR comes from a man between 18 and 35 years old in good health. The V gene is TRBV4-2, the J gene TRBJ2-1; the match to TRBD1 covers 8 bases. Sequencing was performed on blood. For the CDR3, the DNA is TGTGCCAGCAGCCAAGAACGGACAGGGTCCTACGAGCAGTTCTTC. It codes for CASSQERTGSYEQFF.